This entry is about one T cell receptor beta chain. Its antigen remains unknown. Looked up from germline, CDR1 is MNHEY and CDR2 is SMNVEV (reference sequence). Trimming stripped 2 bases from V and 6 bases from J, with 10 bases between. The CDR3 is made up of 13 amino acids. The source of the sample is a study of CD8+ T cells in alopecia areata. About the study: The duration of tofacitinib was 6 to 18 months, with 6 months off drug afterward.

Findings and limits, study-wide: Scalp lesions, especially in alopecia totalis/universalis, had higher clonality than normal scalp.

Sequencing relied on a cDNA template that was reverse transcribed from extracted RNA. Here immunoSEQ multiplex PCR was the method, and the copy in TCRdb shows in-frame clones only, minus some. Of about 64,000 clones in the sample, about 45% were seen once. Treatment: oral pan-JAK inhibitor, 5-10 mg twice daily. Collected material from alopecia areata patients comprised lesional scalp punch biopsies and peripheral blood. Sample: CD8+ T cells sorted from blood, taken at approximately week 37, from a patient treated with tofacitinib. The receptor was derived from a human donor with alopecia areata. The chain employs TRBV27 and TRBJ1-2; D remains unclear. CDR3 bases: TGTGCCAGCAGTTTACGGGAGAGAGATGGCTACACCTTC. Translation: CASSLRERDGYTF.